This TCR beta chain was sequenced during a study of cytomegalovirus exposure and HLA in healthy donors (dated by TCRdb to 2016 to 2017). Study-wide context: In an earlier analysis of 550 to 750 of the donors, around 290 Gb of sequence data and about 110 million unique TCR beta sequences from about 180 million T cells were reported. Around 330 gigabases of sequencing data and 70 million to 95 million unique TCR sequences made up an early release that covered several hundred HLA-typed donors. Among the approximately 400 genotyped donors, around 81% belonged to the genetic ancestry cluster associated with self-reported Caucasian donors. The study aimed to test whether signatures of past pathogen exposure could be identified by cataloging public T cell receptors. The study used immunosequencing to profile the T cell repertoires of around 600 subjects and linked those repertoires to cytomegalovirus serostatus. A separate validation cohort of over 95 different subjects was used in addition to the 666-subject first cohort. To predict cytomegalovirus infection status, the study brought together high-throughput TCR immunosequencing, statistical association of individual TCRs with disease status, and machine learning. A later analysis re-examined previously published TCR beta repertoires from around 670 donors and added high-resolution HLA genotyping to investigate patterns of TCR occurrence. Rather than using new phenotypic data, the later analysis identified candidate immune exposures from TCR beta sequences and from how often those sequences occurred across donors. An earlier analysis of fewer than 750 of the donors used high-throughput TCR beta sequencing to judge whether each TCR beta V gene segment behaved as functional or pseudogenic. Donor age, sex, ethnicity and CMV serostatus were compiled together with the repertoire data. Genome-wide SNP genotypes for about 60% of the 666 donors were used in a later genetic analysis, which treated that subset as a discovery cohort. All discovery cohort repertoires had been generated using a single sequencing platform. HLA typing included class I and class II loci at four-digit resolution. Typing coverage differed by locus: A, B, C, DRB1 and DQB1 were typed in roughly 620-640 donors, DQA1 in around 500, DPA1 in around 580, and DPB1 in around 440. Roughly 5 DR-DQ haplotypes were handled as single units for association and clustering, since linkage in the cohort was strong. Across 300 to 500 genotyped donors of the cohort, an average of about 220,000 unique TCR beta nucleotide sequences per donor were sequenced, and roughly a sixth of those sequences were non-productive. What the work shows at the level of the full study, not this receptor alone: In this cohort, only TCR beta chains were sequenced, and detectable features were limited by the absence of alpha or paired-chain data. In a later analysis, about 17,000 TCR beta sequences were associated with specific HLA alleles at a false discovery rate of 0.05. In a later genetic analysis, fewer N-insertions in productive TCRs were reported among donors in an Asian-associated ancestry cluster than the roughly 700-donor mean. In a later genetic analysis, a missense DCLRE1C variant was associated with V-gene and J-gene trimming of TCR beta chains, and the association was replicated in an independent cohort. In a later analysis, several top co-occurrence clusters were reported to appear linked to parvovirus B19, influenza, CMV and Epstein-Barr virus. The authors suggested that the approach could potentially be extended to other disease states and immunological phenotypes. Most CMV-associated TCR beta chains appeared to be HLA-restricted in a later analysis, and the HLA associations seemed to be driven largely by CMV exposure. Correlated functional status among segregating V segments might reflect linkage disequilibrium, but an unknown experimental factor could not be ruled out. Roughly uniform sequencing depth across donors was assumed in presence/absence analyses, although this assumption may not hold. Most TCR sequences were observed very rarely across donors, whereas some public TCRs were present in many individuals. For the cohort, immune exposure information was limited to CMV serostatus. The study gave a list of more than 150 TCR beta chains associated with cytomegalovirus. When HLA alleles, especially DR and DQ, strongly co-occurred, attributing TCR associations to individual alleles was difficult. A few of the identified cytomegalovirus-associated TCR beta chains were confirmed in vitro to be specific for cytomegalovirus antigens. In an earlier analysis of more than 450 of the donors, most TCR beta V segments were observed in productive rearrangements about 90% or about 30% of the time, broadly matching IMGT annotations. Because HLA typing was missing for some donors at each locus, association tests included only the typed subset. A later analysis found that TCR association rates varied across HLA loci, with DRB1 alleles showing the most associated TCRs and HLA-C alleles the fewest. Because counts were too low, some 16 rarely observed V segments, including chromosome 9 orphons, were excluded from the earlier analysis of 587 of the donors. The classifier was reported to diagnose cytomegalovirus status with high specificity and sensitivity in both the original and validation cohorts. A further reported finding was that TCR beta sequences accurately predicted the HLA-A and HLA-B alleles for most subjects in the first cohort. The sequencing pipeline was judged likely to have produced a cluster of highly shared sequence variants as a technical artifact. Because the 87-base-pair reads could not distinguish some IMGT-functional V segments, including TRBV6-2 and TRBV6-3, those segments were excluded. Compared with equally common non-associated chains, HLA-associated TCR beta chains in a later analysis were more clonally expanded and had lower generation probabilities.

The V end gives up 10 bases and the J end 3 bases, leaving 7 bases in the junction not matched to a gene. From the cysteine through the phenylalanine, the CDR3 covers 13 amino acids. Just CDR3 DNA is preserved here, 39 bases in frame from base 1. CDR1 MDHEN and CDR2 SYDVKM are derived from the germline V gene. As to this clone: The antigen this receptor binds is unknown.

The cohort consisted of 600 to 700 healthy bone marrow donors. At the time of sampling, every cohort member was nominally healthy, though immune exposures that went unrecorded were likely present. The donor tested CMV seronegative, placing the donor among the 300 to 450 seronegative members of the cohort. Each donor provided a peripheral blood sample, and peripheral blood mononuclear cells were used for TCR beta sequencing. The Qiagen DNeasy Blood Extraction Kit was used to extract genomic DNA from the blood cell samples. Library generation was performed with the immunoSEQ multiplex PCR assay. The multiplex PCR relied on a mix of 60 forward primers for TCR Vbeta segments and 13 reverse primers for TCR Jbeta segments. A multiplex PCR assay on genomic DNA amplified the CDR3 region of rearranged TCR beta genes. Amplified TCR beta libraries were sequenced as 87-base-pair reads on the Illumina HiSeq System. The original pipeline was this. A later analysis tallied approximately 87 million unique TCR beta chains across the 550 to 850 repertoires, and approximately 12 million of those chains were shared by two or more donors. A nearest-neighbor algorithm error-corrected the raw reads and collapsed the reads into unique sequences, merging closely related sequences to remove PCR and sequencing errors. CDR3 sequences were aligned to IMGT reference sequences to assign V, D and J gene segments. Each retained sequence needed at least a six-nucleotide match to both a V gene segment and a J gene segment. Rearrangements were called productive when the CDR3 lacked stop codons and stayed in frame with V and J; all others were non-productive. CDR3 was defined according to IMGT convention as the region running from the second conserved V-encoded cysteine to the conserved J-encoded phenylalanine. The earlier analysis of roughly 590 of the donors excluded any sequence lacking an unambiguous match to a single V gene segment. An earlier analysis of over 450 of the donors classified V segments as functional when productive rearrangements were above 56.7% and as segregating when the standard deviation between donors was above 5%. A statistical classification framework was built to diagnose cytomegalovirus status from the catalog of TCR beta chain sequences. In a later analysis, V and J genes were assigned by comparing TCR nucleotide sequences against IMGT/GENE-DB human TR gene sequences. The TCRdist pipeline was used in a later analysis to assign CDR3 sequences and most-parsimonious VDJ recombination scenarios. A later analysis defined each TCR beta chain by its CDR3 amino acid sequence plus V-gene family, and excluded reads lacking a unique V-gene family. In a later analysis, approximately 640 highly shared, low-generation-probability nucleotide sequences were removed to address suspected cross-contamination and a sequencing artifact. In a later analysis, a clonal expansion index for each public chain was calculated from normalized within-repertoire ranks of inferred template counts. A later analysis computed generation probabilities with a VDJ recombination model fitted to out-of-frame rearrangements, and checked the results against IGoR. A later analysis scored TCR-TCR, TCR-HLA and TCR-CMV co-occurrence with hypergeometric tests, applying a repertoire-size bias correction to TCR pairs. A later analysis estimated false discovery rates by permuting HLA or CMV assignments 20 times. In a later analysis, co-occurring TCRs were grouped using DBSCAN, with TCRdist sequence similarity added in when clustering inside HLA-allele-positive subsets. Repertoires with fewer than 30,000 or more than 120,000 public chains were left out of co-occurrence clustering, as were several repertoires with anomalous nucleotide sharing. Not all clones reach the TCRdb copy of this immuneACCESS table, which keeps in-frame sequences only. Checked studies attribute under half of the gap to unresolved V genes and leave the rest unexplained. V, J and clone size are those of that table, while D and trimming were read from the DNA. The sample's clone listing holds about 150,000 clones. The leading ten clones occupy under 2.5% of the sample.

The rearranged chain carries TRBV28 and TRBJ1-2, with 8 central nucleotides matching TRBD1. This receptor was taken from a man aged 25 to 45 in good health and CMV-seronegative. The sequenced sample was PBMCs. At the DNA level, the sequence is TGTGCCAACTCCAGGGGGCAGGACTATGGCTACACCTTC. Its protein product is CANSRGQDYGYTF.